Listed here are 20 T cell receptor beta chains from one sample, sequenced in a study of blood T cell repertoires in COVID-19. TCRdb keeps only in-frame clones here, not all; method: immunoSEQ multiplex PCR. The sample carries roughly 150,000 clones, around 82% recorded once. The sequencing sample was made of peripheral blood. All receptors come from a human donor in a cohort sampled during active COVID-19.

The chain couples TRBV14 to TRBJ2-2; the D gene is possibly TRBD1 (6 bases). The CDR3 has 16 residues. CDR1 and CDR2 from the germline V gene are SGHDN and FVKESK. V was trimmed by 0 bases and J by 6 bases, leaving 14 bases between them. CDR3 protein: CASSQDPWGLAGELFF. The CDR3 coding sequence is TGTGCCAGCAGCCAAGATCCCTGGGGGCTAGCCGGGGAGCTGTTTTTT.

This clone has a single count. The rearrangement uses TRBV7-8 and TRBJ2-3; the match to TRBD2 covers 8 bases. CDR1 and CDR2 (germline): SGHVS, FQNEAQ. V lost 2 bases to trimming and J lost 4 bases; unmatched junction nucleotides: 8. The CDR3 length is 16 residues. CDR3 nucleotide sequence: TGTGCCAGCAGCTTATTAAACGGGGGGGAGTCAGATACGCAGTATTTT. Encoded protein: CASSLLNGGESDTQYF.

This sequence joins TRBV7-9 and TRBJ1-4; tentatively, D is TRBD1 (6 bases). The germline gives CDR1 SEHNR, CDR2 FQNEAQ (reference sequence). Trimming took off 5 bases at V and 8 bases at J, with 15 bases between the two ends. This CDR3 spans 14 amino acids. CDR3 region: CASSLAGAREKLFF. DNA of the CDR3: TGTGCCAGCAGCCTTGCAGGGGCGAGGGAAAAACTGTTTTTT.

J is TRBJ1-1 and V is TRBV7-9; D might be TRBD1 (6 bases). CDR3 length equals 16 residues. The V gene lost 3 bases and the J gene lost 2 bases, with 16 bases spanning the gap. The V gene's germline CDR1 is SEHNR and CDR2 FQNEAQ (reference sequence). CDR3 DNA sequence: TGTGCCAGCAGCTTTGGGGGCGCTCCCGTTAACACTGAAGCTTTCTTT. It codes for CASSFGGAPVNTEAFF.

The chain recombines TRBV19 with TRBJ1-2; TRBD1 agrees at 11 bases. The CDR3 covers 15 residues. Germline V lookup: CDR1 LNHDA, CDR2 SQIVND (reference sequence). The junction had 2 bases not matched to a gene; V was cut back by 1 base and J by 4 bases. CDR3 sequence (DNA): TGTGCCAGTAGTATAGGTGGACAGGGGGCCTATGGCTACACCTTC. It translates to CASSIGGQGAYGYTF.

The rearrangement links TRBV11-1 to TRBJ1-2; 7 bases align to TRBD1. Germline V gene lookup returns CDR1 SGHAT and CDR2 FQDESV (reference sequence). The CDR3 spans 14 residues. V was pared by 5 bases and J by 5 bases, with 8 bases of the junction left unmatched. CDR3 bases: TGTGCCAGCAGCACAAGGACAGGCGGGTATGGCTACACCTTC. Translating it yields CASSTRTGGYGYTF.

J is TRBJ2-7 and V is TRBV12-3 or TRBV12-4, with D hard to call. Trimming stripped 3 bases from V and 6 bases from J, with 6 bases between. The CDR3 sequence is 11 residues long. CDR3 coding DNA: TGTGCCAGCAGTTTCTTCGGCGAGCAGTACTTC. It codes for CASSFFGEQYF.

The chain employs TRBV19 and TRBJ1-5; D remains ambiguous. Germline CDR1 LNHDA, CDR2 SQIVND (reference sequence). Trimming took 3 bases from V and 5 from J, leaving 5 bases between them. The CDR3 contains 12 residues. DNA for the CDR3: TGTGCCAGTAGTATGACTGATCAGCCCCAGCATTTT. Translation gives CASSMTDQPQHF.

The rearrangement links TRBV7-9 to TRBJ2-2, with TRBD1 identical over 8 bases. The CDR3 spans 13 residues. Trimming took 6 bases from V and 6 from J; bases not matched to a gene: 3. Germline CDR1 and CDR2: SEHNR and FQNEAQ (reference sequence). The CDR3 sequence is CASRDRDAGELFF. For the CDR3, the DNA is TGTGCCAGCAGGGACAGGGATGCCGGGGAGCTGTTTTTT.

The chain carries TRBV15 and TRBJ1-1, with D perhaps TRBD1 (6 bases). The CDR3 sequence is 14 residues long. CDR1 LNHNV and CDR2 YYDKDF come from the germline V gene (reference sequence). Trimming shortened V by 0 bases and J by 8 bases, and 13 bases separated the two germline ends. The chain's CDR3 is CATSRDLGGAEAFF. CDR3 DNA sequence: TGTGCCACCAGCAGAGATCTGGGGGGGGCGGAAGCTTTCTTT.

The gene calls are TRBV10-3 and TRBJ2-1; TRBD1 aligns across 8 bases. From germline, CDR1 is ENHRY and CDR2 SYGVKD. CDR3 length: 12 residues. Trimming at V came to 8 bases and at J to 7 bases, leaving 4 bases not matched to a gene. This chain's CDR3 is CAIDRGGNEQFF. The CDR3 DNA sequence: TGTGCCATCGACAGGGGCGGGAATGAGCAGTTCTTC.

This clone was observed a single time. This chain connects TRBV19 to TRBJ1-1; 7 positions match TRBD1. J lost 1 base, V lost 1 base, and 9 bases had no gene match. The CDR3 totals 17 residues. Germline CDR1 LNHDA, CDR2 SQIVND (reference sequence). CDR3 sequence reads: CASSIGGGRGRNTEAFF. CDR3 in DNA: TGTGCCAGTAGTATAGGAGGGGGCCGAGGGCGGAACACTGAAGCTTTCTTT.

The V gene is TRBV10-3, the J gene TRBJ2-1; 13 bases agree with TRBD2. V gave up 2 bases and J gave up 9 bases; unmatched junction bases: 7. The CDR3 covers 16 residues. CDR1 and CDR2 (germline): ENHRY, SYGVKD. DNA of the CDR3: TGTGCCATCAGTGAGACTAGCGGGAGGGAAGTGAGTGAGCAGTTCTTC. This sequence encodes CAISETSGREVSEQFF.

This clone was seen more than once but under ten times. The chain has TRBV19 and TRBJ1-1; D perhaps matches TRBD1 (6 bases). CDR3 size: 14 residues. CDR1 is LNHDA, CDR2 SQIVND, per germline (reference sequence). V lost 4 bases, J lost 6 bases, and 15 bases lay in between. The CDR3 protein is CASSRAVGGAEAFF. The CDR3 region has the DNA TGTGCCAGTAGTAGGGCCGTAGGGGGAGCTGAAGCTTTCTTT.

The V gene is TRBV14, the J gene TRBJ1-6, with 9 bases lining up with TRBD1. In germline, CDR1 is SGHDN, CDR2 FVKESK. The CDR3 runs 16 residues. After removal of 1 base from V and 5 bases from J, the junction contained 3 bases not matched to a gene. The CDR3 sequence is CASSQAGTGNNSPLHF. The CDR3 DNA sequence: TGTGCCAGCAGCCAAGCCGGGACAGGGAATAATTCACCCCTCCACTTT.

The CDR3 loop reads CASSEAQSYEQYV. In DNA, the CDR3 is TGTGCCAGCAGTGAAGCGCAGTCCTACGAGCAGTACGTC. J is TRBJ2-7 and V is TRBV6-1, with D uncertain. The CDR3 is made up of 13 amino acids. Trimming shortened V by 0 bases and J by 1 base, and 4 bases separated the two germline ends. Germline CDR1 is MNHNS and CDR2 is SASEGT.

In regard to this clone: A read error may account for a junction end that differs from germline. The chain has TRBV29-1 and TRBJ1-1; TRBD1 might be the D (5 bases). In germline, CDR1 is SQVTM, CDR2 ANQGSEA. The CDR3 sequence is 11 residues long. This chain's CDR3 is CSAERGTEAFF. CDR3 nucleotides: TGCAGCGCTGAACGGGGGACTGAAGCTTTCTTT.

The rearrangement joins TRBV5-1 to TRBJ2-5; 7 bases fit TRBD1. Germline V gene lookup returns CDR1 SGHRS and CDR2 YFSETQ. This CDR3 is built from 14 residues. The J segment lost 5 bases and the V segment lost 3 bases, leaving 7 bases of the junction unmatched. CDR3 in amino acids: CASSSADRRETQYF. The CDR3 coding sequence is TGCGCCAGCAGCTCAGCGGACAGGAGGGAGACCCAGTACTTC.

J is TRBJ2-7 and V is TRBV3-1 (or the pseudogene TRBV3-2); tentatively, D is TRBD1 (5 bases). Trimming pared 6 bases from V and 2 bases from J, leaving 17 bases between. CDR3 length: 15 residues. CDR1 LGHDT and CDR2 YNNKEL come from the germline V gene (reference sequence). The CDR3 region has the DNA TGTGCCAGCAGTGACACGCCAGGGTACACCTACGAGCAGTACTTC. Its translation is CASSDTPGYTYEQYF.

The V call is TRBV25-1, the J call TRBJ1-5; weak D call: TRBD1 (5 bases). The V gene's germline CDR1 is MGHDK and CDR2 SYGVNS. CDR3 length: 14 amino acids. Trimming left V 3 bases short and J 6 bases short, with 12 bases between. The CDR3 region has the DNA TGTGCCAGCAGTGATCCGGGACTAAGTCAGCCCCAGCATTTT. As protein: CASSDPGLSQPQHF. The complete variable domain, with remaining parts taken from reference TRBV25-1 and TRBJ1-5, reads EADIYQTPRYLVIGTGKKITLECSQTMGHDKMYWYQQDPGMELHLIHYSYGVNSTEKGDLSSESTVSRIRTEHFPLTLESARPSHTSQYLCASSDPGLSQPQHFGDGTRLSIL.